These T cell receptor beta chains were read from a single sample in a study of T cells in Graves' hyperthyroidism and ophthalmopathy. TCRdb independently ran MiXCR on the multiplex PCR reads; one entry per CDR3 protein. This sample has roughly 570,000 distinct CDR3 sequences, with about a sixth found just once. Sequenced: blood. These receptors all come from a woman aged 25 to 39 with Graves' hyperthyroidism. CDR3s include the opening cysteine and the closing phenylalanine or tryptophan. Each record gives: J gene, D gene, V gene, CDR3 protein. D genes are given only for firm matches.

>TRBJ2-3|-|TRBV6-6
CASSYIRAQPDTQYF
>TRBJ1-2|-|TRBV6-2/TRBV6-3
CASRTRDTGYGYTF
>TRBJ2-1|-|TRBV19
CASSSQFGDEQFF
>TRBJ2-1|TRBD2|TRBV20-1
CSARDPWGRLAGGNEQFF
>TRBJ1-5|-|TRBV2
CASRRTEANQPQHF
>TRBJ2-7|-|TRBV27
CASKRGESYEQYF
>TRBJ2-2|TRBD2|TRBV12-3/TRBV12-4
CASFSGRALPGELFF
>TRBJ2-5|-|TRBV10-3
CAISESVSANQETQYF
>TRBJ2-1|TRBD2|TRBV6-2/TRBV6-3
CASSLEAGGLRGEQFF
>TRBJ1-6|-|TRBV9
CASSVRGADSPLHF
>TRBJ1-5|-|TRBV28
CASSLEVSWGYHQPQHF
>TRBJ2-1|-|TRBV27
CASRGGRSSYNEQFF
>TRBJ2-7|-|TRBV4-2
CASSQDGLGSSYEQYF
>TRBJ1-3|TRBD1|TRBV7-2
CASSLVGDRTGNTIYF
>TRBJ2-5|-|TRBV18
CASSPSEETQYF
>TRBJ2-7|TRBD1|TRBV6-1
CASTRPGQGGYEQYF
>TRBJ1-2|-|TRBV10-3
CAVDSRRDYGYTF
>TRBJ1-5|-|TRBV18
CASSQGNGISNQPQHF
>TRBJ2-7|-|TRBV2
CASSEGGASGDEQYF
>TRBJ2-1|-|TRBV19
CASSGLANYNEQFF
>TRBJ2-1|TRBD1|TRBV6-1
CASSWTGVAYNEQFF
>TRBJ2-3|-|TRBV7-9
CATGVSTDTQYF
>TRBJ1-5|TRBD1|TRBV6-1
CASSSQGAGNQPQHF
>TRBJ2-1|TRBD2|TRBV5-1
CASSLTSGEHNEQFF
>TRBJ1-1|-|TRBV20-1
CSAGGHLNTEAFF
>TRBJ1-2|-|TRBV6-2/TRBV6-3
CASSYSKKATASFGYTF
>TRBJ1-5|-|TRBV19
CASSTVDPGGNQPQHF
>TRBJ1-1|-|TRBV2
CASRGASEAFF
>TRBJ2-3|-|TRBV7-9
CASSFSGTPTDTQYF
>TRBJ1-1|-|TRBV4-1
CASSQGRPRNTEAFF
>TRBJ2-2|-|TRBV7-9
CASTPLGGTNTGELFF
>TRBJ2-1|-|TRBV18
CASSPASVHNYNEQFF
>TRBJ2-5|-|TRBV28
CASTTDAGPKETQYF
>TRBJ2-2|-|TRBV10-2
CASERNTGELFF
>TRBJ1-3|-|TRBV24-1
CATSDGRGVSGNTIYF
>TRBJ2-3|TRBD1|TRBV12-3/TRBV12-4
CASRRGLVSDTQYF
>TRBJ1-1|-|TRBV18
CASSPTAGFDTEAFF
>TRBJ1-1|-|TRBV7-9
CASSHGTASGTEAFF
>TRBJ1-3|TRBD1|TRBV5-1
CASSTGQGASGNTIYF
>TRBJ2-7|TRBD1|TRBV6-1
CATMTGQSLYEQYF
>TRBJ1-4|TRBD1|TRBV5-1
CASSLDRVHNEKLFF
>TRBJ2-1|-|TRBV14
CASSQELPYNEQFF
>TRBJ2-6|TRBD2|TRBV7-9
CASSLVETSGNSGANVLTF
>TRBJ1-1|-|TRBV12-3/TRBV12-4
CASSLLEGSTEAFF
>TRBJ2-3|TRBD1|TRBV18
CASSPDRAATDTQYF
>TRBJ2-1|-|TRBV7-9
CASSLVAITGNEQFF
>TRBJ2-2|-|TRBV18
CASSLSGEGTGELFF
>TRBJ2-7|TRBD2|TRBV19
CASSSLPSGSSYEQYF
>TRBJ2-6|TRBD1|TRBV6-5
CASSYSTLGTGFSGANVLTF
>TRBJ1-5|-|TRBV6-2/TRBV6-3
CAAGRASNQPQHF
>TRBJ2-7|TRBD1|TRBV30
CAWSLGTDLEQYF
>TRBJ1-4|-|TRBV28
CASSFILNEKLFF
>TRBJ2-7|-|TRBV27
CASSLYQGQSYEQYF
>TRBJ1-1|TRBD1|TRBV20-1
CSARPRTGRNTEAFF
>TRBJ2-2|-|TRBV4-2
CASSQVPANTGELFF
>TRBJ1-1|TRBD1|TRBV4-1
CASSERQGQNTEAFF